This TCR beta chain is from a study of blood T cell repertoires in COVID-19. Looking at the study overall: T cells, B-cell-depleted T cells, or PBMCs provided the cDNA or gDNA that served as material.

TCRdb's table, derived via immunoSEQ multiplex PCR, lists solely in-frame clones and lacks some. Among about 190,000 clones, 84% were seen once, and the ten largest hold under 4%. The V and J ends lost 5 bases and 5 bases respectively, with 22 bases between them. Germline V gives CDR1 LNHDA, CDR2 SQIVND (reference sequence). This CDR3 comprises 18 residues. Residents of about two dozen US areas, aged 18 to 89 years, made up the participants. What the recovered Cohort 3 donors had was two negative PCRs, clearance, or symptom resolution. This rearrangement joins TRBV19 to TRBJ1-6; D is possibly TRBD1 (6 bases). Sequenced input: PBMCs or T cells enriched from blood (not recorded which). This receptor was identified in a woman aged 25 to 39 who had recovered from COVID-19. CDR3 in DNA: TGTGCCAGTAGTGCTACGGGACCGAGGACAGCAGATAATTCACCCCTCCACTTT. It specifies CASSATGPRTADNSPLHF.